Below are 5 T cell receptor beta chains sequenced from a single sample in a study of blood T cell repertoires in COVID-19 (dated by TCRdb to about 2020). Libraries were prepared through the immunoSEQ multiplex PCR assay. TCRdb's version of the immuneACCESS table is confined to in-frame rearrangements and falls short of the full clone set. An unresolved V gene accounts for under half of the shortfall where checked; the remainder is of unknown origin. Within this sample are approximately 360,000 clones, with around 92% of them counted one time only. Jointly, the top ten make up around 1.2% of the sample. The source material was peripheral blood. The receptor source for this set is a man aged 40-49 years with acute or convalescent COVID-19.

This chain joins TRBV9 and TRBJ2-3; TRBD1 agrees at 8 bases. The germline V gene encodes CDR1 SGDLS and CDR2 YYNGEE. The CDR3 consists of 14 residues. V lost 3 bases, J lost 5 bases, and 5 bases stayed unmatched. The CDR3 coding sequence is TGTGCCAGCAGCGCCACAGGGGGGCGAGATACGCAGTATTTT. Translation: CASSATGGRDTQYF.

The rearrangement uses TRBV12-1 and TRBJ1-5; the tabulated D call, TRBD1, remains unverified against the DNA. TRBV12-1 is given as a pseudogene. The CDR3 runs 16 residues. The chain's CDR3 is CASTSRTVDCNQPQHF. Here the CDR3 DNA reads TGTGCCAGCACCTCCCGGACAGTTGATTGCAATCAGCCCCAGCATTTT.

The chain couples TRBV9 to TRBJ1-1, with 9 bases lining up with TRBD1. The CDR3 contains 19 residues. V gave up 4 bases and J gave up 0 bases; unmatched junction bases: 16. Per germline, CDR1 SGDLS and CDR2 YYNGEE. The CDR3 reads CASSRSGTGLSQMNTEAFF. The CDR3 region has the DNA TGTGCCAGCAGCAGATCCGGGACAGGGTTGAGTCAGATGAACACTGAAGCTTTCTTT.

The gene calls are TRBV7-2 and TRBJ2-1, with 9 bases fitting TRBD2. CDR1 SGHTA and CDR2 FQGNSA come from the germline V gene. The CDR3 covers 16 residues. J was trimmed by 4 bases and V by 6 bases; bases with no gene match: 10. The CDR3 here is CASRGFSSGKYNEQFF. In DNA form, the CDR3 reads TGTGCCAGCAGGGGCTTTTCTAGCGGGAAGTACAATGAGCAGTTCTTC. Full variable domain (rest looked up from reference TRBV7-2 and TRBJ2-1): GAGVSQSPSNKVTEKGKDVELRCDPISGHTALYWYRQSLGQGLEFLIYFQGNSAPDKSGLPSDRFSAERTGGSVSTLTIQRTQQEDSAVYLCASRGFSSGKYNEQFFGPGTRLTVL.

The chain has TRBV5-4 and TRBJ2-1; 7 nucleotides align to TRBD2. The CDR3 is 17 residues long. V was clipped by 4 bases and J by 0 bases; unmatched bases: 10. CDR1 is SGHNT, CDR2 YYREEE, per germline (reference sequence). The CDR3 nucleotides read TGTGCCAGCAGCCCGCAATCAGCGGGGAGCTCCTACAATGAGCAGTTCTTC. This translates into CASSPQSAGSSYNEQFF.